This T cell receptor beta chain appears in the sequencing data of a study of post-analysis software for immune sequencing data. Study-wide results and caveats: Controls had significantly higher normalized Chao1 diversity than multiple sclerosis patients. About 5 TRBV segments (TRBV5-6, TRBV5-1 and TRBV20-1 among them) occurred more frequently in patients than in controls. Samples from a shared batch, those prepared together, strongly co-clustered by F measure.

Germline CDR1 and CDR2: SGHRS and YFSETQ. The CDR3 loop spans 17 amino acids. Trimming left V 3 bases short and J 3 bases short, with 21 bases between. Each TCR beta cDNA library carried unique molecular identifiers. T cells numbering roughly 0.9 to 11 million gave rise to roughly 0.5 million cDNA molecules. Each CDR3 protein gets one entry after TCRdb re-called the PCR reads with MiXCR. The sample lists a few hundred thousand distinct CDR3 sequences; 30% to 45% were seen once. Comments on this clonotype: Its antigen is as yet unknown.

The sample comprised blood. The rearrangement joins TRBV5-1 to TRBJ1-1, with a tentative D call TRBD1 (6 bases). The receptor was derived from a girl aged 10 to 17 with multiple sclerosis. CDR3: CASSSRGGAMRYTEAFF. The DNA of the CDR3 is TGCGCCAGCAGCTCGAGGGGGGGCGCGATGAGGTACACTGAAGCTTTCTTT. The whole variable domain, remainder taken from reference TRBV5-1 and TRBJ1-1, is KAGVTQTPRYLIKTRGQQVTLSCSPISGHRSVSWYQQTPGQGLQFLFEYFSETQRNKGNFPGRFSGRQFSNSRSEMNVSTLELGDSALYLCASSSRGGAMRYTEAFFGQGTRLTVV.